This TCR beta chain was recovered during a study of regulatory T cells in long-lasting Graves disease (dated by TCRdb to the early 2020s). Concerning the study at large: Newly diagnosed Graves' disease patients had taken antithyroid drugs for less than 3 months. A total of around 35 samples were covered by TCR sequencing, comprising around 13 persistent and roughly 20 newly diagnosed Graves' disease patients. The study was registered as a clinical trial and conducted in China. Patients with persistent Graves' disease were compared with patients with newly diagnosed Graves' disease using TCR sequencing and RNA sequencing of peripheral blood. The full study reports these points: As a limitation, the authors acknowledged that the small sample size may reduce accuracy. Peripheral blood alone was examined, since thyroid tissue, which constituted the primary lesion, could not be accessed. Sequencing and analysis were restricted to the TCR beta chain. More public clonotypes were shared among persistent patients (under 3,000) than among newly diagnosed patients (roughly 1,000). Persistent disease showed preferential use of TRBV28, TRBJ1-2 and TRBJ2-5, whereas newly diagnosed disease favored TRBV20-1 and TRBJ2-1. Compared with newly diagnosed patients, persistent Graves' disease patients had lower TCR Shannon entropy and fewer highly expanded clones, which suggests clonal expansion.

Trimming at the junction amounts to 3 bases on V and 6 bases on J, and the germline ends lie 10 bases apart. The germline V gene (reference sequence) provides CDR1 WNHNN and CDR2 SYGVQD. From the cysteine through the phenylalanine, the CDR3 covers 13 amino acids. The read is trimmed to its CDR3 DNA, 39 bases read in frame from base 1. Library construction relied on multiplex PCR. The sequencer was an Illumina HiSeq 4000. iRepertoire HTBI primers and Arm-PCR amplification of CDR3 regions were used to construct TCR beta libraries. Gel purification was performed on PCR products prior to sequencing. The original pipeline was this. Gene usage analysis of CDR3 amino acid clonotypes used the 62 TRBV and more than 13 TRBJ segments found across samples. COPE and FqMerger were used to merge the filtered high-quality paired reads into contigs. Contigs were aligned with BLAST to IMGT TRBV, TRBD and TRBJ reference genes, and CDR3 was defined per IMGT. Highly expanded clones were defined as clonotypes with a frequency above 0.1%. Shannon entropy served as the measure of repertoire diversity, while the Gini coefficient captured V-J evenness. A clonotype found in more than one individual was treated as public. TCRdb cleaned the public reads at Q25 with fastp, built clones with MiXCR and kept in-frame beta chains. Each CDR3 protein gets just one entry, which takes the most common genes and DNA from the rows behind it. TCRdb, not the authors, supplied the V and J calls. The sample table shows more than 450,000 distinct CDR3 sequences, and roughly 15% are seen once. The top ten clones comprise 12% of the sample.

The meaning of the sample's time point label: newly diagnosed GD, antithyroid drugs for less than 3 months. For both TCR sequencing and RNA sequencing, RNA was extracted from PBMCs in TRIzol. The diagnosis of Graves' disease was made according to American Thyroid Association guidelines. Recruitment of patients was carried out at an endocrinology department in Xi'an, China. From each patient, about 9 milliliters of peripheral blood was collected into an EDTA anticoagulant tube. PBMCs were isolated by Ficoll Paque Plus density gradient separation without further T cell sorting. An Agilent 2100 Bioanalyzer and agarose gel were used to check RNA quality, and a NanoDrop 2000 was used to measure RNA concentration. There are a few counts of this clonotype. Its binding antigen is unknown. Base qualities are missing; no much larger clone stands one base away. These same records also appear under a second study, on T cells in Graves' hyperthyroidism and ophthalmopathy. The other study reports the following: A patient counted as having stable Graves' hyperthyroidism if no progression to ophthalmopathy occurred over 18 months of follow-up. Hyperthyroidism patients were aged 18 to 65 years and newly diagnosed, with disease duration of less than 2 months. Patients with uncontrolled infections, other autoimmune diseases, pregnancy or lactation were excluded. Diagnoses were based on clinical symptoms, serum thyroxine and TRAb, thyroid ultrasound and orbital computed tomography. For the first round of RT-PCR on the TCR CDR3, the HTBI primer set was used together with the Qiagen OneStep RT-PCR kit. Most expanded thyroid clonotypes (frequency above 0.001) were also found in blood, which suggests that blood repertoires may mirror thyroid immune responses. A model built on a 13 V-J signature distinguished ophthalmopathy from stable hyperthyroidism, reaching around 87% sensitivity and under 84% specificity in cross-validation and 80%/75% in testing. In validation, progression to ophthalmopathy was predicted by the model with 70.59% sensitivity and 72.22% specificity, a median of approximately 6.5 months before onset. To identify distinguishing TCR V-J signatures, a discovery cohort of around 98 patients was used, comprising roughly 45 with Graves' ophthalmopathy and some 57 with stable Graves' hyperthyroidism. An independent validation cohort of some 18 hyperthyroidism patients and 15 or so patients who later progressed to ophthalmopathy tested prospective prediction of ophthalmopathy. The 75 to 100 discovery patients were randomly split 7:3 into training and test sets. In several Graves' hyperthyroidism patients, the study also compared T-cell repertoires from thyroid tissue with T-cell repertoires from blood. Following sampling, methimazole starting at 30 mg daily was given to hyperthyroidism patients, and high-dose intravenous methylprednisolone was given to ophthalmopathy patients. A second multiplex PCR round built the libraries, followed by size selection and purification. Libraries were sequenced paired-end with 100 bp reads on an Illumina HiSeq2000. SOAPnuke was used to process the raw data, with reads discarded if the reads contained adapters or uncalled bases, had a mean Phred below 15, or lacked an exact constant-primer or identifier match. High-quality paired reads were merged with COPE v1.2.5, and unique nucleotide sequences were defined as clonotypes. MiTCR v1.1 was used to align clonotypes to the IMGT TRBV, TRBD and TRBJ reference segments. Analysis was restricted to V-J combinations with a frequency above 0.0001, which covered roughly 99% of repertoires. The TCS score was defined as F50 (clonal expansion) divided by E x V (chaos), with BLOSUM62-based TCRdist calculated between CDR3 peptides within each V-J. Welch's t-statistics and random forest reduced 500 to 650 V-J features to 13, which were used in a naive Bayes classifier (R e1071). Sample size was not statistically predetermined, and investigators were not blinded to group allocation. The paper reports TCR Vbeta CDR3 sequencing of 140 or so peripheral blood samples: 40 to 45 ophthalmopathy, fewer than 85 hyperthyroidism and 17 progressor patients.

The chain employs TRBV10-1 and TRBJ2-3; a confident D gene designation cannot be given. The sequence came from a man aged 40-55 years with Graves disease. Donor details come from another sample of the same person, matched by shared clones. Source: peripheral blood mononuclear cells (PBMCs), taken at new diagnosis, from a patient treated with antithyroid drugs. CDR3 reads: CASSDRLGDTQYF. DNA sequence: TGCGCCAGCAGTGACAGACTCGGCGATACGCAGTATTTT.